The 7 T cell receptor beta chains in this list originate from one sample, sequenced in a study of PD-1 blockade in mismatch repair-deficient tumors. Clones were read by immunoSEQ multiplex PCR, and TCRdb kept only the in-frame ones, dropping some. The repertoire has 130,000 or so clones, approximately 90% of them found once; the top ten carry roughly 14%. The sequencing here drew on peripheral blood, taken 44 weeks after starting pembrolizumab. All receptors derive from an adult with mismatch repair-deficient cancer.

This chain links TRBV6-5 with TRBJ2-2, with D uncertain. CDR1 MNHEY and CDR2 SVGAGI come from the germline V gene. With 6 bases removed from V and 4 bases from J, the gap between germline ends came to 9 bases. The CDR3 is 13 residues long. CDR3 in amino acids: CASSRTVTGELFF. CDR3 coding DNA: TGTGCCAGCAGCCGGACGGTCACCGGGGAGCTGTTTTTT.

V is TRBV7-9 and J is TRBJ1-2; D call uncertain. Trimming removed 5 bases from V and 2 bases from J, with 15 bases in between. This CDR3 has 15 residues. Germline V CDR1 and CDR2: SEHNR, FQNEAQ (reference sequence). Here the CDR3 reads CASSEHNTENYGYTF. In DNA form, the CDR3 reads TGTGCCAGCAGCGAGCATAATACGGAGAACTATGGCTACACCTTC.

This clone was observed a few times. The chain carries TRBV30 and TRBJ1-2, with D uncertain. The CDR3 is 13 residues long. CDR1 is GTSNPN and CDR2 is SVGIG in the germline V gene (reference sequence). Deletions cut 2 bases from V and 2 bases from J, with 9 bases between. In DNA, the CDR3 is TGTGCCTGGAGTCCCAGAGAGAACTATGGCTACACCTTC. Its translation is CAWSPRENYGYTF.

The CDR3 DNA is TGTGCCAGCAGCTTAGTAGGGCTTAGCTCCTACGAGCAGTACTTC. It encodes CASSLVGLSSYEQYF. The V and J genes are TRBV11-3 and TRBJ2-7; the D is unclear. This CDR3 has 15 residues. V lost 1 base and J 0 bases, leaving 10 bases between the germline ends. CDR1 is SGHNT, CDR2 YENEEA, per germline.

There are a few counts of this clone. This sequence joins TRBV5-4 and TRBJ2-7; D is possibly TRBD1 (5 bases). Germline V gives CDR1 SGHNT, CDR2 YYREEE (reference sequence). There are 14 residues in the CDR3. Trimming removed 0 bases at V and 3 bases at J, with 10 bases between. The CDR3 DNA reads as TGTGCCAGCAGCTTGGGCGGCAGGGTCTACGAGCAGTACTTC. It encodes CASSLGGRVYEQYF.

This clone has just a few counts. The V gene is TRBV10-2, the J gene TRBJ2-7; D remains ambiguous. There are 13 residues in the CDR3. Germline V gene data show CDR1 as WSHSY and CDR2 as SAAADI. V was cut by 4 bases and J by 2 bases, with 9 bases left in between. CDR3 amino acids: CASSGRLTYEQYF. The CDR3 nucleotides read TGCGCCAGCAGTGGCAGGCTTACCTACGAGCAGTACTTC.

This chain links TRBV9 with TRBJ1-2; unclear D gene. CDR3 length: 13 residues. V dropped 0 bases and J dropped 3 bases, with 6 bases sitting between them. Germline V gives CDR1 SGDLS, CDR2 YYNGEE. Here the CDR3 reads CASSVDTDYGYTF. In DNA form, the CDR3 reads TGTGCCAGCAGCGTAGACACAGACTATGGCTACACCTTC. Combining the CDR3 with reference TRBV9 and TRBJ1-2 gives the whole variable domain DSGVTQTPKHLITATGQRVTLRCSPRSGDLSVYWYQQSLDQGLQFLIQYYNGEERAKGNILERFSAQQFPDLHSELNLSSLELGDSALYFCASSVDTDYGYTFGSGTRLTVV.